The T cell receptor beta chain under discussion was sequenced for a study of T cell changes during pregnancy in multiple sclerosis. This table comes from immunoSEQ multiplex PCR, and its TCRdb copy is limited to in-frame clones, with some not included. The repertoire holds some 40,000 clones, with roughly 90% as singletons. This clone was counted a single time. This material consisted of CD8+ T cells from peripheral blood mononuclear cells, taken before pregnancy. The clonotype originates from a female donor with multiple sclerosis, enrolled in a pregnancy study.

In DNA form, the CDR3 reads TGCGCCAGCAGCCAAACTGAAGCTTACAATGAGCAGTTCTTC. It codes for CASSQTEAYNEQFF. V gene TRBV4-1 combines with J gene TRBJ2-1; no clear D gene. Germline V gene lookup returns CDR1 MGHRA and CDR2 YSYEKL. CDR3 length equals 14 residues. Trimming took off 2 bases at V and 4 bases at J, with 9 bases between the two ends.